The clone carrying this TCR beta chain came up a few times. The CDR3 is made up of 14 amino acids. V lost 5 bases and J 3 bases, leaving 11 bases between the germline ends. Germline CDR1 and CDR2: SGHAT and FQNNGV. In the original analysis: Nucleated cell counts were estimated from reference gene primer amplification. Sequenced by immunoSEQ multiplex PCR; TCRdb stores in-frame clones only, minus some. The D gene and trimming were derived from the DNA, and the V and J assignments and clone size from that table. The data contain 85,000 to 100,000 clones, about nine tenths of them singletons. This specimen belongs to a study of blood T cell repertoires in COVID-19. Across the study: Both acute and convalescent COVID-19 samples were obtained from the United States, Italy and Spain. Sample material is recorded as cDNA or gDNA derived from T cells, B-cell-depleted T cells, or PBMCs.

Sequenced material: peripheral blood. The rearrangement links TRBV11-2 to TRBJ1-3, with D hard to call. The receptor comes from a man in his 60s with acute or convalescent COVID-19. CDR3 in amino acids: CASSREVGGNTIYF. The CDR3, as DNA: TGTGCCAGCAGCAGAGAAGTTGGTGGAAACACCATATATTTT.